Each of the 21 T cell receptor beta chains below was sequenced from the same sample in a study of patients and donors after allogeneic stem cell transplantation. In TCRdb, the RT-PCR reads were re-called with MiXCR into one record per CDR3 protein. The sample lists 390,000 or so distinct CDR3 sequences; around 15% were seen once. The sequencing input was blood, either unsorted or a sorted T cell fraction (not recorded which). These receptors all come from a human donor who was either an allogeneic HSCT recipient or a stem cell or donor lymphocyte infusion donor (not recorded which). It is not recorded whose cells these are; they may come from a transplant donor.

This clonotype has only a few counts. This chain uses TRBV15 with TRBJ2-1; the D is unclear. The germline V gene has CDR1 LNHNV and CDR2 YYDKDF (reference sequence). The CDR3 has 15 amino acids. Trimming stripped 5 bases from V and 2 bases from J, with 13 bases between. This CDR3 is CATSEWSPAYNEQFF. CDR3 DNA: TGTGCCACCAGCGAATGGAGCCCAGCCTACAATGAGCAGTTCTTC.

The chain joins TRBV30 to TRBJ2-3, with D uncertain. Trimming cost V 0 bases and J 0 bases, with 13 bases left between them. CDR3 size: 16 residues. Germline CDR1 is GTSNPN and CDR2 is SVGIG (reference sequence). CDR3 bases: TGTGCCTGGAGTGTCTTAGCTGTGGCTAGCACAGATACGCAGTATTTT. Its translation is CAWSVLAVASTDTQYF.

This clonotype turned up a few times. J is TRBJ2-1 and V is TRBV9; TRBD2 agrees at 8 bases. Looked up from germline, CDR1 is SGDLS and CDR2 is YYNGEE. The CDR3 is 17 amino acids. Trimming took 4 bases from V and 0 from J; bases not matched to a gene: 9. CDR3 region: CASSSDKRGSSYNEQFF. In DNA, the CDR3 is TGTGCCAGCAGCTCAGATAAGCGGGGGAGCTCCTACAATGAGCAGTTCTTC.

This clonotype was seen ten or more times. The chain recombines TRBV15 with TRBJ2-1; 10 nucleotides line up with TRBD2. The CDR3 length is 17 residues. The germline V gene encodes CDR1 LNHNV and CDR2 YYDKDF (reference sequence). The V segment lost 5 bases and the J segment 7 bases; nucleotides outside the gene matches: 14. CDR3 coding DNA: TGTGCCACCAGCGGCGAATTCGGACTAGCGGATGGAAATGAGCAGTTCTTC. Translated: CATSGEFGLADGNEQFF. Based on the CDR3 plus reference TRBV15 and TRBJ2-1, the full variable domain is DAMVIQNPRYQVTQFGKPVTLSCSQTLNHNVMYWYQQKSSQAPKLLFHYYDKDFNNEADTPDNFQSRRPNTSFCFLDIRSPGLGDTAMYLCATSGEFGLADGNEQFFGPGTRLTVL.

This sequence joins TRBV5-6 and TRBJ1-1, with a possible D match to TRBD1 (6 bases). V was pared by 0 bases and J by 4 bases, with 10 bases between. The CDR3 runs 14 residues. Germline values: CDR1 SGHDT, CDR2 YYEEEE. The CDR3 sequence: CASSLVGRGTEAFF. CDR3 bases: TGTGCCAGCAGCTTGGTTGGCAGGGGCACTGAAGCTTTCTTT. Full variable domain (remainder filled in from reference TRBV5-6 and TRBJ1-1): DAGVTQSPTHLIKTRGQQVTLRCSPKSGHDTVSWYQQALGQGPQFIFQYYEEEERQRGNFPDRFSGHQFPNYSSELNVNALLLGDSALYLCASSLVGRGTEAFFGQGTRLTVV.

There are many counts of this clonotype. The J gene is TRBJ1-1, the V gene TRBV5-1; 11 bases are a match to TRBD1. CDR1 and CDR2 from the germline V gene are SGHRS and YFSETQ. The V gene end was trimmed by 2 bases and the J gene end by 4 bases; junction bases not matched to a gene: 1. The CDR3 has 14 amino acids. The CDR3 is CASSFGTGGTEAFF. The CDR3 coding sequence is TGCGCCAGCAGCTTCGGGACAGGGGGCACTGAAGCTTTCTTT.

Only a few counts were recorded for this clonotype. The gene calls are TRBV15 and TRBJ1-2; no clear D gene. V lost 5 bases to trimming and J lost 3 bases, with 10 bases between them. Per the germline V gene, CDR1 is LNHNV and CDR2 is YYDKDF (reference sequence). The CDR3 length is 13 residues. For the CDR3, the DNA is TGTGCCACCAGCGCCCGGGCGGACTATGGCTACACCTTC. The encoded protein is CATSARADYGYTF.

This clonotype came up a few times. V and J are TRBV29-1 and TRBJ1-1, with D hard to call. Germline CDR1 and CDR2: SQVTM and ANQGSEA. CDR3 length: 13 amino acids. V lost 5 bases, J lost 1 base, and 11 bases lay in between. CDR3 protein: CSVSPRPNTEAFF. DNA for the CDR3: TGCAGCGTTTCTCCCCGTCCGAACACTGAAGCTTTCTTT.

Regarding this clonotype: Germline is not matched at one junction end, which may reflect a read error. V and J are TRBV14 and TRBJ1-2; D perhaps matches TRBD1 (5 bases). CDR3 length: 16 amino acids. Germline lookup yields CDR1 SGHDN and CDR2 FVKESK. As DNA, the CDR3 is TGTGCCAGCAGCCAAGCGTCCTCCGGGACCGGTACTTTCCTCGGCTTC. Its protein product is CASSQASSGTGTFLGF.

The rearrangement uses TRBV28 and TRBJ2-5; D perhaps matches TRBD1 (6 bases). Per germline, CDR1 MDHEN and CDR2 SYDVKM. CDR3 length equals 16 residues. Trimming left V 2 bases short and J 3 bases short, with 16 bases between. CDR3 sequence (DNA): TGTGCCAGCAGTTTAGGCCCAGGGGCACACAAAGAGACCCAGTACTTC. Translating it yields CASSLGPGAHKETQYF.

This clonotype was seen just once. The genes are TRBV19 and TRBJ2-5; TRBD2 aligns across 7 bases. V gave up 5 bases and J gave up 2 bases; unmatched junction bases: 8. Germline-derived CDR1 and CDR2 are LNHDA and SQIVND (reference sequence). This CDR3 comprises 15 residues. CDR3 coding DNA: TGTGCCAGTAGTCTCGGGGCGGGGGTGCAAGAGACCCAGTACTTC. Protein sequence: CASSLGAGVQETQYF.

The chain recombines TRBV2 with TRBJ2-5; tentative D call: TRBD1 (5 bases). V dropped 4 bases and J dropped 0 bases, with 9 bases sitting between them. Germline V gives CDR1 SNHLY, CDR2 FYNNEI. This CDR3 spans 14 amino acids. The CDR3: CASSGGRYQETQYF. As DNA, the CDR3 is TGTGCCAGCAGTGGGGGCAGATACCAAGAGACCCAGTACTTC.

The chain has TRBV5-5 and TRBJ2-7; TRBD2 matches 10 bases. Trimming at V came to 2 bases and at J to 9 bases, leaving 11 bases not matched to a gene. Germline CDR1 SGHKS, CDR2 YYEKEE (reference sequence). CDR3 length: 15 amino acids. The chain's CDR3 is CASSFLGLAGARQYF. Written as DNA, the CDR3 is TGTGCCAGCAGCTTCCTCGGGCTAGCGGGGGCCCGGCAGTACTTC.

The genes are TRBV7-2 and TRBJ2-5, with D unclear. CDR1 and CDR2 from the germline V gene are SGHTA and FQGNSA. The CDR3 spans 14 residues. V dropped 0 bases and J dropped 13 bases, with 18 bases sitting between them. CDR3: CASSLAGSRTESYF. CDR3 DNA: TGTGCCAGCAGCTTAGCGGGGTCGCGGACGGAATCGTACTTC. Combining the CDR3 with reference TRBV7-2 and TRBJ2-5 gives the whole variable domain GAGVSQSPSNKVTEKGKDVELRCDPISGHTALYWYRQSLGQGLEFLIYFQGNSAPDKSGLPSDRFSAERTGGSVSTLTIQRTQQEDSAVYLCASSLAGSRTESYFGPGTRLLVL.

This clonotype occurred a few times. The chain carries TRBV6-1 and TRBJ2-4; D is perhaps TRBD2 (5 bases). Trimming removed 7 bases at V and 0 bases at J, with 16 bases between. Germline values: CDR1 MNHNS, CDR2 SASEGT. The CDR3 consists of 16 residues. In DNA, the CDR3 is TGTGCCAGCACTAGTGGGAGAAAATTAGCCAAAAACATTCAGTACTTC. Protein sequence: CASTSGRKLAKNIQYF.

There are a few counts of this clonotype. The genes are TRBV20-1 and TRBJ2-5; 13 bases line up with TRBD2. The CDR3 has 15 residues. The J segment lost 4 bases and the V segment lost 5 bases, leaving 7 bases of the junction unmatched. Germline V CDR1 and CDR2: DFQATT, SNEGSKA (reference sequence). The CDR3: CSAPGRTSGRETQYF. The CDR3 DNA sequence: TGCAGTGCTCCTGGACGGACTAGCGGGAGAGAGACCCAGTACTTC.

This clonotype was detected only a few times. The J gene is TRBJ1-2, the V gene TRBV12-3 or TRBV12-4, with 8 bases fitting TRBD1. The CDR3 is 15 residues long. Trimming cost V 6 bases and J 5 bases; bases outside gene matches: 11. The CDR3 DNA reads TGTGCCAGCAGGACCGAACCAGGGGGCGCGTATGGCTACACCTTC. Its protein is CASRTEPGGAYGYTF.

J is TRBJ1-6 and V is TRBV2, with D unclear. V was shortened by 8 bases and J by 0 bases, with 14 bases between the two germline ends. The CDR3 has 16 residues. Germline CDR1 and CDR2: SNHLY and FYNNEI. The CDR3 region is CASRGGSSSYNSPLHF. The CDR3 DNA reads TGTGCCAGCCGGGGAGGGTCGAGCTCCTATAATTCACCCCTCCACTTT. Full variable domain (outside the CDR3, taken from reference TRBV2 and TRBJ1-6): EPEVTQTPSHQVTQMGQEVILRCVPISNHLYFYWYRQILGQKVEFLVSFYNNEISEKSEIFDDQFSVERPDGSNFTLKIRSTKLEDSAMYFCASRGGSSSYNSPLHFGNGTRLTVT.

Many counts were recorded for this clonotype. The genes are TRBV12-3 or TRBV12-4 and TRBJ2-6; no definite D call. Deletions cut 6 bases from V and 0 bases from J, with 0 bases between. The CDR3 runs to 12 residues. As DNA, the CDR3 is TGTGCCAGCAGCTCTGGGGCCAACGTCCTGACTTTC. This encodes CASSSGANVLTF.

In its sample, this clonotype was seen a few times. V gene TRBV7-3 combines with J gene TRBJ1-1; D is perhaps TRBD1 (6 bases). The length of the CDR3 is 13 residues. V was shortened by 4 bases and J by 3 bases, with 9 bases between the two germline ends. Germline V gene lookup returns CDR1 SGHTA and CDR2 FQGTGA. Here the CDR3 DNA reads TGTGCCAGCAGCTCGTACAGGGACACTGAAGCTTTCTTT. Its protein product is CASSSYRDTEAFF.

The rearrangement links TRBV3-1 to TRBJ2-7; D is unresolved. CDR1 LGHDT and CDR2 YNNKEL come from the germline V gene (reference sequence). The CDR3 sequence is 16 residues long. The ends were cut back, 5 bases at V and 2 bases at J, with 19 bases in the middle. The CDR3 DNA reads as TGTGCCAGCAGCACAATGTTTACAAGCGTCCCCTACGAGCAGTACTTC. Translation gives CASSTMFTSVPYEQYF.